The source of this T cell receptor beta chain is a study of T cells in localized non-small cell lung cancer. The CDR3 consists of 16 residues. With 1 base removed from V and 6 bases from J, the gap between germline ends came to 15 bases. CDR1 is SGHVS, CDR2 FQNEAQ, per germline. Overall study findings and caveats: For the top 100 tumor clones, a median about 56 also appeared in adjacent lung. Because researchers sequenced only one region of the tumor, heterogeneity is still possible. Of the tissues analyzed, uninvolved adjacent lung showed maximal T cell clonality, greater than tumor.

Clones were read by immunoSEQ multiplex PCR, and TCRdb kept only the in-frame ones, dropping some. The sample includes about 70,000 clones, roughly 90% of them seen just once. About this clone itself: The antigen is unknown.

The sample here was peripheral blood, taken before any cancer treatment. J is TRBJ2-2 and V is TRBV7-8; the D gene is possibly TRBD1 (6 bases). This receptor was identified in a male donor aged 60 or over with stage III squamous cell lung carcinoma. Here the CDR3 reads CASSLGHSWGPGELFF. The DNA of the CDR3 is TGTGCCAGCAGCTTAGGGCACTCCTGGGGGCCCGGGGAGCTGTTTTTT.